The text below deals with one T cell receptor beta chain. The CDR3 is 15 amino acids. The V segment lost 4 bases and the J segment 4 bases; nucleotides outside the gene matches: 7. Germline V gene sequence: CDR1 MRHNA, CDR2 SNTAGT. Measured with immunoSEQ multiplex PCR; TCRdb has only the in-frame clones, and not every one. This sample has approximately 18,000 clones; 60% occur once, and the top ten carry roughly 6.7%. This record belongs to a study of T cell repertoires in ileal Crohn's disease. On the study more broadly: Patients had a median roughly 8-year disease duration, and approximately 35% were active smokers. All patients had surgery for stricturing (approximately 60%) or penetrating (about 40%) disease.

The chain carries TRBV6-4 and TRBJ2-1, with 7 bases identical to TRBD2. This clonotype was sampled from an adult with Crohn's disease. What was sequenced was ileal tissue. For the CDR3, the DNA is TGTGCCAGCAGTGTGGGGAGCGGGAAGTACAATGAGCAGTTCTTC. Translated: CASSVGSGKYNEQFF.